The 30 T cell receptor beta chains below all came from one sample that was sequenced in a study of glioma-infiltrating T cells. TCR alpha and beta CDR3 regions were amplified from RNA using iRepertoire nested multiplex PCR. TCRdb reanalysed the multiplex PCR reads using MiXCR and keeps one entry per CDR3 protein. The sample includes approximately 12,000 distinct CDR3 sequences, 26% of them seen just once. The sequencing sample was made of glioma tissue, nonneoplastic brain tissue, or PBMCs (not recorded which). The receptors here all came from a human donor with low-grade glioma or glioblastoma, undergoing nonglioma brain surgery, or in good health (not recorded which).

This clonotype appeared many times. This chain links TRBV25-1 with TRBJ2-1, with 9 bases fitting TRBD2. This CDR3 has 16 amino acids. Trimming cost V 1 base and J 8 bases; bases outside gene matches: 9. Germline CDR1 and CDR2: MGHDK and SYGVNS. DNA for the CDR3: TGTGCCAGCAGTGAATCAAGGACTAGCGCTTCAGATGAGCAGTTCTTC. This encodes CASSESRTSASDEQFF.

Notes on this clonotype: A read error is possible here, since a much larger clone lies one base away. The rearrangement joins TRBV20-1 to TRBJ2-7; D is ambiguous. CDR1 is DFQATT, CDR2 SNEGSKA, per germline (reference sequence). V lost 3 bases to trimming and J lost 4 bases, with 13 bases between them. This CDR3 spans 13 amino acids. The CDR3 coding sequence is TGCAGTGCTAGGGCCTCTATCGAGTACGAGCAGTACTTC. Amino acids: CSARASIEYEQYF.

The J gene is TRBJ2-5, the V gene TRBV2; weak D call: TRBD2 (6 bases). The germline CDR1 and CDR2 sequences are SNHLY and FYNNEI. V gave up 6 bases and J gave up 5 bases, with 22 bases separating them. The CDR3 is 16 amino acids. The DNA of the CDR3 is TGTGCCAGCAGCGAACGGCCAGGCGGGACTCGGGAGACCCAGTACTTC. The encoded protein is CASSERPGGTRETQYF.

On this clonotype: With a much larger clone just one base away, this may be a read error. V gene TRBV7-6 combines with J gene TRBJ1-3; the D is unclear. V was pared by 1 base and J by 0 bases, with 7 bases between. The CDR3 runs 15 residues. Germline CDR1 and CDR2: SGHVS and FNYEAQ. The CDR3 protein is CASSLVQISGNTIYF. In DNA, the CDR3 is TGTGCCAGCAGCTTAGTACAGATCTCTGGAAACACCATATATTTT.

This clonotype is judged medium-sized. The chain links TRBV27 to TRBJ2-7, with D uncertain. The germline V gene encodes CDR1 MNHEY and CDR2 SMNVEV (reference sequence). CDR3 length: 12 residues. V lost 8 bases and J 0 bases, leaving 8 bases between the germline ends. CDR3 in DNA: TGTGCCAGCCGGAGCCTCTCCTACGAGCAGTACTTC. This translates into CASRSLSYEQYF.

V and J are TRBV3-1 and TRBJ2-7; 9 bases fit TRBD1. The CDR3 covers 16 residues. Germline CDR1 and CDR2: LGHDT and YNNKEL (reference sequence). The V segment lost 1 base and the J segment 2 bases; nucleotides outside the gene matches: 6. For the CDR3, the DNA is TGTGCCAGCAGCCAAGCTTCGGGACAGGGAGCCTACGAGCAGTACTTC. As protein: CASSQASGQGAYEQYF.

The CDR3 protein is CASSYEGPVGEAQYF. The DNA for the CDR3 is TGTGCCAGCAGCTACGAAGGGCCAGTGGGGGAGGCCCAGTACTTC. This chain joins TRBV7-8 and TRBJ2-5; tentatively, D is TRBD2 (6 bases). Germline loops: CDR1 SGHVS, CDR2 FQNEAQ. The CDR3 is 15 residues long. The ends were cut back, 4 bases at V and 9 bases at J, with 21 bases in the middle.

This rearrangement joins TRBV3-1 to TRBJ1-5, with D possibly matching TRBD1 (5 bases). The CDR3 contains 14 residues. CDR1 and CDR2 from the germline V gene are LGHDT and YNNKEL (reference sequence). The V end was cut by 0 bases, the J end by 2 bases, with 5 bases between. The DNA of the CDR3 is TGTGCCAGCAGCCAAGACAGGGGCAATCAGCCCCAGCATTTT. This sequence encodes CASSQDRGNQPQHF.

This clonotype came up a few times. This chain connects TRBV2 to TRBJ1-1; D is undetermined. Germline V gives CDR1 SNHLY, CDR2 FYNNEI. The CDR3 consists of 14 residues. Trimming left V 8 bases short and J 9 bases short, with 22 bases between. The CDR3 DNA reads TGTGCCAGCCACAGAGAACAGCGGTTCGTTCAAGCTTTCTTT. Encoded protein: CASHREQRFVQAFF.

This clonotype was observed many times. The CDR3 DNA reads as TGTGCCAGCAGCCGAGGACAGGGTAGTAATCAGCCCCAGCATTTT. Encoded protein: CASSRGQGSNQPQHF. The gene calls are TRBV4-2 and TRBJ1-5; 8 positions match TRBD1. This CDR3 is 15 amino acids long. Germline V CDR1 and CDR2: LGHNA, YNFKEQ. V was pared by 4 bases and J by 4 bases, with 6 bases of the junction left unmatched.

In this sample, this clonotype turned up once. This rearrangement joins TRBV29-1 to TRBJ1-2, with D possibly matching TRBD1 (5 bases). V was cut by 5 bases and J by 0 bases, with 16 bases left in between. Germline-derived CDR1 and CDR2 are SQVTM and ANQGSEA. The CDR3 covers 15 residues. The CDR3 reads CSVYYQGLTNYGYTF. The DNA for the CDR3 is TGCAGCGTTTATTACCAGGGCTTAACTAACTATGGCTACACCTTC.

As concerns this clonotype: A much more abundant neighbour one base away suggests this may be a read error. As the CDR3 is not closed by the conserved phenylalanine or tryptophan, this likely results from a read error. This rearrangement joins TRBV28 to TRBJ1-6; TRBD1 aligns across 8 bases. Germline CDR1 is MDHEN and CDR2 is SYDVKM. J gave up 9 bases and V 5 bases, and 9 bases lay outside the gene matches. The CDR3 consists of 15 residues. The CDR3 protein is CASSTPQGAGSPLHL. Here the CDR3 DNA reads TGTGCCAGCAGTACGCCGCAGGGGGCTGGTTCACCCCTCCACCTT.

With regard to this clonotype: A read error is possible here, since a much larger clone lies one base away. The V call is TRBV4-1, the J call TRBJ1-2; tentatively, D is TRBD1 (6 bases). Germline V gene sequence: CDR1 MGHRA, CDR2 YSYEKL. This CDR3 has 13 residues. CDR3 DNA: TGCGCCTGCAGCCAAGGGGGGGCTTATGGCTACACCTTC. This codes for CACSQGGAYGYTF.

This clonotype was counted at least ten times. CDR3 region: CATSDAKTEYNEQFF. CDR3 nucleotide sequence: TGTGCCACCAGTGACGCCAAGACAGAGTACAATGAGCAGTTCTTC. V usage is TRBV24-1 and J usage is TRBJ2-1, with a possible D match to TRBD1 (5 bases). V lost 4 bases and J 4 bases, leaving 13 bases between the germline ends. This CDR3 is built from 15 residues. The germline V gene encodes CDR1 KGHDR and CDR2 SFDVKD.

The sample holds many counts of this clonotype. V usage is TRBV4-1 and J usage is TRBJ2-7; 7 nucleotides line up with TRBD1. This CDR3 region has 15 residues. Losses at the gene ends were 4 bases for V and 0 bases for J; bases not matched to a gene: 6. The germline gives CDR1 MGHRA, CDR2 YSYEKL. CDR3 nucleotide sequence: TGCGCCAGCAGCCCCGGACAGGAGTACTCCTACGAGCAGTACTTC. Protein: CASSPGQEYSYEQYF.

By share, this clonotype counts as medium-sized (0.01 to 0.1%). The chain couples TRBV2 to TRBJ1-2; tentative D call: TRBD1 (5 bases). This CDR3 is built from 15 residues. V lost 2 bases, J lost 0 bases, and 10 bases lay in between. CDR1 is SNHLY, CDR2 FYNNEI, per germline. This CDR3 is CASSERRGANYGYTF. The CDR3, as DNA: TGTGCCAGCAGTGAAAGGAGAGGGGCTAACTATGGCTACACCTTC.

This clonotype was seen many times. The chain joins TRBV11-2 to TRBJ2-5, with a possible D match to TRBD1 (5 bases). The germline V gene encodes CDR1 SGHAT and CDR2 FQNNGV. V shed 5 bases and J shed 2 bases, with 12 bases lying between them. The CDR3 sequence is 14 residues long. In nucleotides, the CDR3 is TGTGCCAGCAGCGTCAGACAGCCTCAAGAGACCCAGTACTTC. It is translated as CASSVRQPQETQYF.

This clonotype came up many times. This chain joins TRBV25-1 and TRBJ2-5, with TRBD2 as a possible D gene (6 bases). V lost 7 bases to trimming and J lost 5 bases, with 11 bases between them. Germline V CDR1 and CDR2: MGHDK, SYGVNS. The CDR3 covers 12 residues. The CDR3 protein is CASTAGGETQYF. The CDR3, as DNA: TGTGCCAGCACTGCCGGAGGGGAGACCCAGTACTTC. The full variable domain, in which reference TRBV25-1 and TRBJ2-5 provide the parts outside the CDR3, is EADIYQTPRYLVIGTGKKITLECSQTMGHDKMYWYQQDPGMELHLIHYSYGVNSTEKGDLSSESTVSRIRTEHFPLTLESARPSHTSQYLCASTAGGETQYFGPGTRLLVL.

This clonotype was counted only a few times. No DNA is shown, since the ends of the CDR3 on it are uncertain; the CDR3 is the one TCRdb lists. The chain joins TRBV7-9 to TRBJ2-7. 17 amino acids form the CDR3, both terminal residues included. Germline V gives CDR1 SEHNR, CDR2 FQNEAQ (reference sequence). The CDR3 region is CASSFYICSAISQVQYF.

In this sample, this clonotype turned up many times. The rearrangement links TRBV2 to TRBJ2-3; TRBD2 agrees at 9 bases. The V segment lost 4 bases and the J segment 0 bases; nucleotides outside the gene matches: 2. The CDR3 has 15 residues. Germline CDR1 and CDR2: SNHLY and FYNNEI. CDR3 nucleotide sequence: TGTGCCAGCAGTGCTGGGACTAGCAGCACAGATACGCAGTATTTT. Translating it yields CASSAGTSSTDTQYF. The entire variable domain, with the rest obtained from reference TRBV2 and TRBJ2-3, is as follows: EPEVTQTPSHQVTQMGQEVILRCVPISNHLYFYWYRQILGQKVEFLVSFYNNEISEKSEIFDDQFSVERPDGSNFTLKIRSTKLEDSAMYFCASSAGTSSTDTQYFGPGTRLTVL.

V usage is TRBV6-1 and J usage is TRBJ2-1; D gene uncertain. CDR1 and CDR2 from the germline V gene are MNHNS and SASEGT. The CDR3 sequence is 12 residues long. V dropped 6 bases and J dropped 6 bases, with 9 bases sitting between them. In DNA, the CDR3 is TGTGCCAGCAGCCCGGTGCGCAATGAGCAGTTCTTC. Translated: CASSPVRNEQFF.

This clonotype has ten or more counts. The V and J genes are TRBV28 and TRBJ1-5; D is unresolved. The length of the CDR3 is 15 residues. V was cut by 4 bases and J by 3 bases, with 13 bases left in between. Germline V gene sequence: CDR1 MDHEN, CDR2 SYDVKM. The CDR3 DNA is TGTGCCAGCAGTTCGAGGGTGCGTCTCAATCAGCCCCAGCATTTT. Translation gives CASSSRVRLNQPQHF.

J is TRBJ1-5 and V is TRBV7-3, with D tentatively TRBD1 (6 bases). The CDR3 runs to 14 residues. Trimming stripped 3 bases from V and 6 bases from J, with 12 bases between. CDR1 and CDR2 (germline): SGHTA, FQGTGA. CDR3 nucleotide sequence: TGTGCCAGCAGCTTGGGGGGGCCAGGTCAGCCCCAGCATTTT. It translates to CASSLGGPGQPQHF.

This clonotype was counted only a few times. A clone one base away is much larger, so this may be a read error. V gene TRBV28 combines with J gene TRBJ2-7; a possible D gene is TRBD1 (6 bases). Germline CDR1 reads MDHEN; CDR2 reads SYDVKM. Trimming took 7 bases from V and 9 from J, leaving 19 bases between them. CDR3 length equals 13 residues. The CDR3 region is CASTADRHSGQYF. The CDR3 coding sequence is TGTGCCAGCACCGCGGACAGACATTCCGGGCAGTACTTC.

This clonotype was recorded many times. V usage is TRBV29-1 and J usage is TRBJ1-1; D is perhaps TRBD1 (6 bases). There are 12 residues in the CDR3. V shed 7 bases and J shed 0 bases, with 9 bases lying between them. Looked up from germline, CDR1 is SQVTM and CDR2 is ANQGSEA. As DNA, the CDR3 is TGCAGCGGTGACAGGTTGAACACTGAAGCTTTCTTT. As protein: CSGDRLNTEAFF.

This clonotype was recorded many times. The rearrangement links TRBV2 to TRBJ1-6; 7 bases fit TRBD1. The CDR3 totals 12 residues. V gave up 8 bases and J gave up 7 bases; unmatched junction bases: 2. Per germline, CDR1 SNHLY and CDR2 FYNNEI. CDR3 region: CASGTVNSPLHF. CDR3 bases: TGTGCCAGCGGGACAGTAAATTCACCCCTCCACTTT.

This sequence joins TRBV18 and TRBJ1-1, with D hard to call. This CDR3 contains 15 residues. The germline V gene encodes CDR1 KGHSH and CDR2 LQKENI. The ends were cut back, 6 bases at V and 1 base at J, with 15 bases in the middle. The CDR3 coding sequence is TGTGCCAGCTCCATAACCCGGGCCGAGAACACTGAAGCTTTCTTT. As protein: CASSITRAENTEAFF.

V gene TRBV7-9 combines with J gene TRBJ2-7; D is perhaps TRBD1 (7 bases). This CDR3 is 13 amino acids long. Trimming cost V 8 bases and J 2 bases, with 13 bases left between them. Germline V lookup: CDR1 SEHNR, CDR2 FQNEAQ (reference sequence). The CDR3 sequence is CASGGTVTYEQYF. DNA of the CDR3: TGTGCCAGCGGGGGGACAGTAACCTACGAGCAGTACTTC. The whole variable domain, remainder taken from reference TRBV7-9 and TRBJ2-7, is DTGVSQNPRHKITKRGQNVTFRCDPISEHNRLYWYRQTLGQGPEFLTYFQNEAQLEKSRLLSDRFSAERPKGSFSTLEIQRTEQGDSAMYLCASGGTVTYEQYFGPGTRLTVT.

This clonotype was recorded a few times. The chain has TRBV7-9 and TRBJ2-1, with TRBD2 as a possible D gene (5 bases). V lost 5 bases and J lost 4, with 12 bases in between. The V gene's germline CDR1 is SEHNR and CDR2 FQNEAQ (reference sequence). The CDR3 runs to 14 residues. The CDR3 sequence: CASSPRGKYNEQFF. The DNA for the CDR3 is TGTGCCAGCAGCCCCCGGGGAAAATACAATGAGCAGTTCTTC.

This clonotype was detected many times. V gene TRBV18 combines with J gene TRBJ2-1; possible D gene TRBD1, 6 bases. CDR1 and CDR2 from the germline V gene are KGHSH and LQKENI. There are 14 residues in the CDR3. The V end lost 0 bases, the J end lost 7 bases, and 10 bases lay between the germline ends. The CDR3 nucleotides are TGTGCCAGCTCACCACCTTTGGACAGTAATGAGCAGTTCTTC. Translation gives CASSPPLDSNEQFF.